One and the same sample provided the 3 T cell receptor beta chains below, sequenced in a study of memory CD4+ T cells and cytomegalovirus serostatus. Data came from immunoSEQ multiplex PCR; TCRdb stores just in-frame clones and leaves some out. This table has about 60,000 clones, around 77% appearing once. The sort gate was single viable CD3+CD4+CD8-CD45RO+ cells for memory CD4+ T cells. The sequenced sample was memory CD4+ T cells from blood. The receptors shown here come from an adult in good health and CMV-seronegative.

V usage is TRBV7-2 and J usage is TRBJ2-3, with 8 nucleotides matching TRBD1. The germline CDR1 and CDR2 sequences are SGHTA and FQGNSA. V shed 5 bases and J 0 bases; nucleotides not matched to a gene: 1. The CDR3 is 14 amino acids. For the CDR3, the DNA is TGTGCCAGCAGCCAGGGGGCTAGCACAGATACGCAGTATTTT. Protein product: CASSQGASTDTQYF. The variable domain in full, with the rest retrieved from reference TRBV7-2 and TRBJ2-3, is GAGVSQSPSNKVTEKGKDVELRCDPISGHTALYWYRQSLGQGLEFLIYFQGNSAPDKSGLPSDRFSAERTGGSVSTLTIQRTQQEDSAVYLCASSQGASTDTQYFGPGTRLTVL.

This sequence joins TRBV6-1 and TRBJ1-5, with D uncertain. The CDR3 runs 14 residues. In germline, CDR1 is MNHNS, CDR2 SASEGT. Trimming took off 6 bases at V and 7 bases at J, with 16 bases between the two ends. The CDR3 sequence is CASRRPDGNQPQHF. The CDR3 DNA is TGTGCCAGCAGGAGGCCCGACGGGAACCAGCCCCAGCATTTT.

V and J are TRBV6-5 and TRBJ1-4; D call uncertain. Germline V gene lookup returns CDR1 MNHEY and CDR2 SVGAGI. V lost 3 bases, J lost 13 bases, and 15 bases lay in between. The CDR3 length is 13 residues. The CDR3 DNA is TGTGCCAGCAGTTATGCCCTTTCATCAGTACTGTTTTTT. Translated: CASSYALSSVLFF.